Reported below is one T cell receptor (beta chain). The antigen is unknown. The data originate from a study of Ad26.COV2.S vaccination and SARS-CoV-2 variants. Across the whole study: Each vaccinee took Ad26.COV2.S intramuscularly, once or twice 56 days apart. Study-level findings and limits: The study found higher spike-specific TCR breadth in vaccine than placebo recipients. People who got the vaccine or the placebo had similar non-spike TCR breadth.

Some clones are missing from TCRdb's copy, which holds only in-frame ones; the method was immunoSEQ multiplex PCR. The data contain around 340,000 clones, around 89% of them singletons. Specified treatment: around 19 received Ad26.COV2.S at low or high dose, single or two shots; about 5 received placebo; per-sample allocation not given. Specimens were obtained on day 63 following the first vaccine or placebo injection. This CDR3 is 15 amino acids long. The V gene end was trimmed by 3 bases and the J gene end by 2 bases; junction bases not matched to a gene: 5. CDR1 and CDR2 (germline): SGDLS, YYNGEE.

The chain combines TRBV9 with TRBJ1-2; TRBD1 agrees at 9 bases. The sequence was obtained from a person aged 18-60 years who received the Ad26.COV2.S COVID-19 vaccine or a placebo. Sequencing used peripheral blood, obtained in a trial of Ad26.COV2.S vaccine versus placebo. DNA of the CDR3: TGTGCCAGCAGCGACCGAGGACAGGGGAACTATGGCTACACCTTC. It translates to CASSDRGQGNYGYTF. Full variable domain (rest looked up from reference TRBV9 and TRBJ1-2): DSGVTQTPKHLITATGQRVTLRCSPRSGDLSVYWYQQSLDQGLQFLIQYYNGEERAKGNILERFSAQQFPDLHSELNLSSLELGDSALYFCASSDRGQGNYGYTFGSGTRLTVV.